These 17 T cell receptor beta chains were all obtained from the same sample, sequenced in a study of blood T cells in healthy people across ages. A second PCR of 7 to 11 cycles used a sample-barcoded 5' primer and a J-beta primer mix. TCRdb re-called the 5' RACE reads through MiXCR, storing one row per CDR3 protein. The repertoire holds around 520,000 distinct CDR3 sequences, with 25% to 35% as singletons. The same data also went into a second study, on T cells of mothers and their children.

Sequencing was done on a sample of blood. These receptors were taken from a boy under 10 years old in good health.

This clonotype was picked up many times. The J gene is TRBJ1-2, the V gene TRBV7-9; 11 bases match TRBD1. V was pared by 0 bases and J by 8 bases, with 2 bases of the junction left unmatched. CDR1 SEHNR and CDR2 FQNEAQ come from the germline V gene (reference sequence). This CDR3 region has 14 residues. The CDR3 sequence is CASSLAGQGGGYTF. CDR3 sequence (DNA): TGTGCCAGCAGCTTAGCGGGACAGGGGGGCGGCTACACCTTC.

Only a few counts were recorded for this clonotype. The rearrangement joins TRBV7-3 to TRBJ2-3, with 9 positions matching TRBD2. Germline V gives CDR1 SGHTA, CDR2 FQGTGA. The V and J ends lost 4 bases and 3 bases, in that order; junction bases with no gene match: 8. This CDR3 region has 16 residues. In DNA, the CDR3 is TGTGCCAGCAGCTCCGAGGGCGCGGGGGGGACAGATACGCAGTATTTT. Its translation is CASSSEGAGGTDTQYF.

This clonotype came up a few times. The J gene is TRBJ2-1, the V gene TRBV4-3; D is uncertain. The CDR3 is 13 residues long. The germline V gene encodes CDR1 LGHNA and CDR2 YSLEER. V lost 2 bases, J lost 7 bases, and 9 bases lay in between. The CDR3 nucleotides read TGCGCCAGCAGCCAAATAATAGGGAATGAGCAGTTCTTC. Amino acid sequence: CASSQIIGNEQFF.

This sequence joins TRBV7-9 and TRBJ1-5; possibly TRBD1 for D (5 bases). Trimming took 10 bases from V and 0 from J, leaving 10 bases between them. Germline V gene data show CDR1 as SEHNR and CDR2 as FQNEAQ (reference sequence). The length of the CDR3 is 13 residues. CDR3 region: CATGTDSNQPQHF. DNA for the CDR3: TGTGCCACCGGGACCGATAGCAATCAGCCCCAGCATTTT.

In its sample, this clonotype was seen once. The chain carries TRBV20-1 and TRBJ2-2; 7 nucleotides align to TRBD1. From germline, CDR1 is DFQATT and CDR2 SNEGSKA (reference sequence). The CDR3 spans 14 residues. V shed 5 bases and J 6 bases; nucleotides not matched to a gene: 9. The chain's CDR3 is CSAEGTVGAGELFF. CDR3 DNA: TGCAGTGCTGAAGGGACAGTAGGCGCCGGGGAGCTGTTTTTT.

This clonotype was counted once. The chain uses TRBV12-3 or TRBV12-4 and TRBJ1-1, with TRBD1 as a possible D gene (5 bases). Trimming took off 7 bases at V and 6 bases at J, with 15 bases between the two ends. This CDR3 contains 13 residues. DNA for the CDR3: TGTGCCAGCAACGTTATTGGGGGAGCTGAAGCTTTCTTT. Translating it yields CASNVIGGAEAFF.

The chain's CDR3 is CASFHRGWVNTEAFF. The CDR3 nucleotides are TGTGCCAGCTTTCACAGAGGGTGGGTGAACACTGAAGCTTTCTTT. The rearrangement joins TRBV6-6 to TRBJ1-1; D remains unclear. The CDR3 extends over 15 amino acids. V lost 8 bases, J lost 0 bases, and 16 bases lay in between. Germline CDR1 is MNHNY and CDR2 is SVGAGI (reference sequence).

The chain has TRBV25-1 and TRBJ1-1, with 7 bases matching TRBD1. V gave up 7 bases and J gave up 1 base; unmatched junction bases: 6. Germline values: CDR1 MGHDK, CDR2 SYGVNS. This CDR3 is built from 14 residues. CDR3 protein: CASKTGDKNTEAFF. Here the CDR3 DNA reads TGTGCCAGCAAAACAGGGGATAAGAACACTGAAGCTTTCTTT.

The V gene is TRBV10-3, the J gene TRBJ2-1; the D is unclear. The J call may not be correct, given that the DNA end is closer to TRBJ2-5. CDR1 and CDR2 (germline): ENHRY, SYGVKD. CDR3 length: 13 residues. The CDR3 loop reads CAISVRTQETQYF. The CDR3 DNA reads TGTGCCATCAGTGTAAGAACCCAAGAGACCCAGTACTTC.

This clonotype showed up just a few times. The V call is TRBV29-1, the J call TRBJ2-7, with D hard to call. The CDR3 is 14 amino acids. Deletions cut 2 bases from V and 2 bases from J, with 13 bases between. Germline V gene sequence: CDR1 SQVTM, CDR2 ANQGSEA. The CDR3 nucleotides read TGCAGCGTTGAACCAGGAACATACCCCTACGAGCAGTACTTC. This codes for CSVEPGTYPYEQYF.

The chain links TRBV7-3 to TRBJ2-1; 8 bases agree with TRBD2. V trimming: 3 bases; J trimming: 8 bases; junction bases outside the gene matches: 3. The germline V gene has CDR1 SGHTA and CDR2 FQGTGA. CDR3 length equals 13 residues. DNA of the CDR3: TGTGCCAGCAGCTTTGGCGGGGGGTATGAGCAGTTCTTC. Residues: CASSFGGGYEQFF.

This clonotype was recorded once. The chain carries TRBV20-1 and TRBJ2-1, with D possibly matching TRBD2 (5 bases). The CDR3 spans 14 residues. V was trimmed by 6 bases and J by 3 bases, leaving 15 bases between them. Germline V lookup: CDR1 DFQATT, CDR2 SNEGSKA (reference sequence). In DNA, the CDR3 is TGCAGTGCACCTGCCGAGGGCTACTACAATGAGCAGTTCTTC. This codes for CSAPAEGYYNEQFF.

This clonotype appeared a few times. The rearrangement joins TRBV20-1 to TRBJ2-5; the match to TRBD2 covers 12 bases. The DNA end is a closer match to TRBJ2-1, so the J assignment may be wrong. Per the germline V gene, CDR1 is DFQATT and CDR2 is SNEGSKA (reference sequence). The CDR3 consists of 11 residues. DNA of the CDR3: TGCAGTGCGCTGGGACTAGCGGGGCAGTTCTTC. Residues: CSALGLAGQFF.

The chain combines TRBV4-3 with TRBJ2-5; D is undetermined. CDR3 size: 12 residues. The germline CDR1 and CDR2 sequences are LGHNA and YSLEER. Trimming left V 0 bases short and J 6 bases short, with 5 bases between. CDR3 sequence reads: CASSQDTQTQYF. The CDR3 DNA reads as TGCGCCAGCAGCCAAGATACGCAGACCCAGTACTTC.

This clonotype was detected only a few times. V usage is TRBV29-1 and J usage is TRBJ2-5; weak D call: TRBD2 (5 bases). The J call is in doubt because the DNA end fits TRBJ2-1 better. This CDR3 comprises 11 residues. CDR1 SQVTM and CDR2 ANQGSEA come from the germline V gene. The chain's CDR3 is CSVDNGIEQFF. The CDR3 nucleotides are TGCAGCGTTGACAACGGGATAGAGCAGTTCTTC.

The rearrangement links TRBV5-5 to TRBJ2-7; D perhaps matches TRBD2 (5 bases). Germline CDR1 reads SGHKS; CDR2 reads YYEKEE (reference sequence). V lost 4 bases to trimming and J lost 4 bases, with 18 bases between them. The CDR3 runs to 15 residues. CDR3 sequence (DNA): TGTGCCAGCAGCGAAGGACCCCTTGGAGGTTACGAGCAGTACTTC. Translation: CASSEGPLGGYEQYF.

This clonotype was seen only a few times. The chain has TRBV15 and TRBJ2-7, with 15 nucleotides matching TRBD2. This CDR3 spans 16 amino acids. In germline, CDR1 is LNHNV, CDR2 YYDKDF (reference sequence). V dropped 1 base and J dropped 3; count of bases not matched to a gene: 1. The CDR3: CATSRGGLAGGYEQYF. CDR3 coding DNA: TGTGCCACCAGCAGAGGGGGACTAGCGGGAGGCTACGAGCAGTACTTC.